This passage covers 21 T cell receptor beta chains from one sample sequenced in a study of cytomegalovirus exposure and HLA in healthy donors. The PCR made use of 60 Vbeta and 13 Jbeta primers. Only in-frame clones appear in the TCRdb table, and some are missing; sequencing was by immunoSEQ multiplex PCR. The sample includes around 170,000 clones, around 78% of them seen just once. The material sequenced was PBMCs. The receptor set was obtained from a man in his late teens or twenties in good health and CMV-seronegative.

The rearrangement links TRBV6-5 to TRBJ2-7; 8 positions agree with TRBD2. J was trimmed by 3 bases and V by 7 bases; bases with no gene match: 8. This CDR3 region has 14 residues. CDR1 is MNHEY, CDR2 SVGAGI, per germline. CDR3: CASKRGGRGYEQYF. CDR3 nucleotide sequence: TGTGCCAGCAAACGGGGGGGCAGGGGCTACGAGCAGTACTTC.

This rearrangement joins TRBV28 to TRBJ2-3; D may be TRBD1 (5 bases). The CDR3 runs 14 residues. Germline CDR1 is MDHEN and CDR2 is SYDVKM. Trimming removed 3 bases at V and 2 bases at J, with 9 bases between. CDR3 sequence reads: CASSLGPSTDTQYF. The CDR3 DNA reads TGTGCCAGCAGTTTGGGGCCTTCCACAGATACGCAGTATTTT.

The genes are TRBV5-4 and TRBJ1-2, with 8 nucleotides matching TRBD1. From germline, CDR1 is SGHNT and CDR2 YYREEE (reference sequence). The length of the CDR3 is 15 residues. The J segment lost 4 bases and the V segment lost 3 bases, leaving 8 bases of the junction unmatched. CDR3 sequence reads: CASSSTGEGSYGYTF. In DNA form, the CDR3 reads TGTGCCAGCAGCTCGACAGGGGAGGGAAGCTATGGCTACACCTTC.

CDR3 sequence (DNA): TGTGCCAGCAGCTTTAATTACGAGCAGTACTTC. Its translation is CASSFNYEQYF. The chain is built from TRBV7-2 and TRBJ2-7; D unresolved. The CDR3 loop spans 11 amino acids. The V end was cut by 3 bases, the J end by 4 bases, with 4 bases between. Looked up from germline, CDR1 is SGHTA and CDR2 is FQGNSA.

This clone appeared a few times. This sequence joins TRBV2 and TRBJ2-3; TRBD1 is a possible D gene (5 bases). Germline CDR1 reads SNHLY; CDR2 reads FYNNEI. Trimming removed 7 bases at V and 4 bases at J, with 18 bases between. The CDR3 contains 15 residues. Here the CDR3 reads CASKDTTRRPDTQYF. Written as DNA, the CDR3 is TGTGCCAGCAAGGACACTACCCGCCGCCCAGATACGCAGTATTTT. The variable domain in full, with the rest retrieved from reference TRBV2 and TRBJ2-3, is EPEVTQTPSHQVTQMGQEVILRCVPISNHLYFYWYRQILGQKVEFLVSFYNNEISEKSEIFDDQFSVERPDGSNFTLKIRSTKLEDSAMYFCASKDTTRRPDTQYFGPGTRLTVL.

The V call is TRBV7-8, the J call TRBJ1-3; D not resolved. CDR1 is SGHVS, CDR2 FQNEAQ, per germline. The CDR3 length is 12 residues. Trimming removed 6 bases at V and 3 bases at J, with 6 bases between. CDR3 residues: CASSLNGNTIYF. The DNA of the CDR3 is TGTGCCAGCAGTCTAAATGGAAACACCATATATTTT.

The table lists this clone with a few counts. The chain links TRBV21-1 to TRBJ2-2; no DNA check was done on the table's D call, TRBD2. TRBV21-1 is tagged as a pseudogene. This CDR3 is built from 20 residues. CDR3 residues: CASTDRGDTSGEEHTGELFF. CDR3 DNA: TGTGCCAGCACCGACAGGGGGGATACTAGCGGGGAGGAGCACACCGGGGAGCTGTTTTTT.

CDR3 DNA: TGCGCCAGCAGCCATTTACAGGGGAGCACCGGGGAGCTGTTTTTT. Residues: CASSHLQGSTGELFF. The chain has TRBV4-1 and TRBJ2-2; 7 bases map to TRBD1. The CDR3 consists of 15 residues. CDR1 and CDR2 from the germline V gene are MGHRA and YSYEKL. V dropped 3 bases and J dropped 4; count of bases not matched to a gene: 5.

The rearrangement uses TRBV14 and TRBJ2-3, with TRBD2 matching 9 bases. CDR3 size: 15 residues. The germline V gene has CDR1 SGHDN and CDR2 FVKESK. The trim removed 4 bases at V and 3 bases at J, leaving 5 bases unmatched. CDR3 region: CASSPRTSATDTQYF. The DNA for the CDR3 is TGTGCCAGCAGCCCCAGGACTAGCGCTACAGATACGCAGTATTTT.

The chain couples TRBV28 to TRBJ1-5; 7 nucleotides agree with TRBD1. The germline V gene has CDR1 MDHEN and CDR2 SYDVKM. With V trimmed by 5 bases and J by 5 bases, 9 bases remained unmatched. There are 15 residues in the CDR3. CDR3 region: CASSTRDSPYQPQHF. The CDR3 DNA sequence: TGTGCCAGCAGTACCCGGGACAGTCCGTATCAGCCCCAGCATTTT.

This clone was observed a few times. The chain uses TRBV5-1 and TRBJ1-6; tentatively, D is TRBD1 (5 bases). CDR3 length: 15 amino acids. Germline CDR1 is SGHRS and CDR2 is YFSETQ. V lost 0 bases to trimming and J lost 8 bases, with 12 bases between them. The CDR3 loop is CASSLVQGMDSPLHF. The CDR3, as DNA: TGCGCCAGCAGCTTGGTGCAGGGTATGGATTCACCCCTCCACTTT.

The V and J genes are TRBV2 and TRBJ1-6; D gene ambiguous. In germline, CDR1 is SNHLY, CDR2 FYNNEI. V lost 3 bases, J lost 7 bases, and 13 bases lay in between. This CDR3 is built from 15 residues. DNA for the CDR3: TGTGCCAGCAGTGACCGACTTTACCGGAATTCACCCCTCCACTTT. Protein product: CASSDRLYRNSPLHF.

The chain is built from TRBV5-1 and TRBJ2-3, with 11 positions matching TRBD1. The length of the CDR3 is 14 residues. After removal of 4 bases from V and 4 bases from J, the junction contained 2 bases not matched to a gene. Germline CDR1 is SGHRS and CDR2 is YFSETQ. The CDR3 region has the DNA TGCGCCAGCAGCCCGGGACAGGGGGCAGATACGCAGTATTTT. This encodes CASSPGQGADTQYF.

This sequence joins TRBV10-3 and TRBJ2-7, with a weak D call TRBD2 (5 bases). V lost 2 bases and J lost 2, with 7 bases in between. Germline-derived CDR1 and CDR2 are ENHRY and SYGVKD. The CDR3 is 13 amino acids. Here the CDR3 DNA reads TGTGCCATCAGTGAGCGGGGTCCCTACGAGCAGTACTTC. Its protein is CAISERGPYEQYF.

The genes are TRBV11-2 and TRBJ2-1, with 12 bases that match TRBD2. CDR1 and CDR2 (germline): SGHAT, FQNNGV. After removal of 5 bases from V and 7 bases from J, the junction contained 6 bases not matched to a gene. This CDR3 has 15 residues. In nucleotides, the CDR3 is TGTGCCAGCAGCCCCAACCTAGCGGGGGGGAATGAGCAGTTCTTC. Translation: CASSPNLAGGNEQFF.

This chain links TRBV23-1 with TRBJ2-7; D not resolved. TRBV23-1 is assigned to the ORF class and has an uncertain function. The CDR3 length is 13 residues. V lost 7 bases to trimming and J lost 3 bases, with 13 bases between them. The CDR3 bases are TGCGCCAGCATCCTGCGACTGTGCTACGAGCAGTACTTC. Its translation: CASILRLCYEQYF.

The V and J genes are TRBV28 and TRBJ2-7; 11 bases align to TRBD1. The ends lost 7 bases at V and 6 bases at J; junction bases unmatched: 14. Looked up from germline, CDR1 is MDHEN and CDR2 is SYDVKM. The CDR3 consists of 16 residues. The CDR3, as DNA: TGTGCCAGCAACCTTGGGGACAGGGGGAATATCGGCGAGCAGTACTTC. Translated, it gives CASNLGDRGNIGEQYF.

The CDR3 DNA is TGTGCCAGCACCGGCGGTGGCTACGAGCAGTACTTC. Its translation: CASTGGGYEQYF. The chain carries TRBV28 and TRBJ2-7; no clear D gene. The CDR3 covers 12 residues. Trimming stripped 7 bases from V and 3 bases from J, with 10 bases between. In germline, CDR1 is MDHEN, CDR2 SYDVKM.

The CDR3, as DNA: TGTGCCTGGAGTACCAGGGCCTCGGGTCAGCCCCAGCATTTT. As protein: CAWSTRASGQPQHF. The chain combines TRBV30 with TRBJ1-5, with a weak D call TRBD1 (5 bases). Germline CDR1 GTSNPN, CDR2 SVGIG (reference sequence). The CDR3 spans 14 residues. Trimming stripped 2 bases from V and 6 bases from J, with 14 bases between.

This sequence joins TRBV6-6 and TRBJ1-6, with D possibly TRBD1 on 5 matching bases. This CDR3 has 14 residues. The V end lost 8 bases, the J end lost 7 bases, and 15 bases lay between the germline ends. Germline V lookup: CDR1 MNHNY, CDR2 SVGAGI (reference sequence). CDR3 DNA: TGTGCCAGCTGCCGGGGGATCGGCAATTCACCCCTCCACTTT. Translating it yields CASCRGIGNSPLHF.

This clone was counted once. In DNA form, the CDR3 reads TGTGCCAGTACCTTCAGGGCAGGGGGCGTCGCCGGGGAGCTGTTTTTT. Translating it yields CASTFRAGGVAGELFF. The chain links TRBV19 to TRBJ2-2, with 8 nucleotides matching TRBD1. V lost 7 bases to trimming and J lost 6 bases; unmatched junction nucleotides: 13. Per the germline V gene, CDR1 is LNHDA and CDR2 is SQIVND (reference sequence). The CDR3 sequence is 16 residues long.